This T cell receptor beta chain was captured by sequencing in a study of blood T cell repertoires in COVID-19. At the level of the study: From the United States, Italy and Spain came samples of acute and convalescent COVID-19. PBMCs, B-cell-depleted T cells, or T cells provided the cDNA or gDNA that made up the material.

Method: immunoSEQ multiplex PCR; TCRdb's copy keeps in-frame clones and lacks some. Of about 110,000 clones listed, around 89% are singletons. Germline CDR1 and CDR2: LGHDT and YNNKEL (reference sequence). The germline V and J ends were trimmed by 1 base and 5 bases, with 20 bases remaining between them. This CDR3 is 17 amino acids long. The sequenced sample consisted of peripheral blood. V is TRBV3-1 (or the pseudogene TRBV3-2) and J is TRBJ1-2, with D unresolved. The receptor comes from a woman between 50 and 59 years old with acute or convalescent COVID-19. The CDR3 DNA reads TGTGCCAGCAGCCAAGGGTCGGTACAACTAAATCCGTATGGCTACACCTTC. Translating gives CASSQGSVQLNPYGYTF.